This T cell receptor beta chain was observed in a study of immune evolution from preneoplasia to lung adenocarcinoma (dated by TCRdb to 2020 to 2022). Describing the broader study: No AAH lesions showed HLA loss of heterozygosity, compared with roughly 7% of AIS, approximately 15% of MIA and 30% to 40% of ADC lesions. The study used immune gene expression, TCR sequencing and multiplex immunofluorescence to profile the immune contexture of lung adenocarcinoma precursors and invasive adenocarcinoma. Resected precursor lesions (AAH, AIS, MIA) and invasive adenocarcinomas were each compared against paired morphologically normal lung tissue. The sample size depended on which specimens were available, not on a prior power calculation. Whole exome sequencing and methylation data from the same cohort of nodules were integrated with the immune data. The overall cohort was made up of more than 40 patients with pulmonary nodules who had surgical resection. TCR sequencing data were obtained from under 60 patients. According to the study, around 100 samples were used for TCR sequencing. Class I HLA alleles were inferred from exome data with POLYSOLVER, and allele-specific HLA loss was detected with LOHHLA. Broad study findings and their caveats: The highest T cell clonality was observed in KRAS-mutant nodules compared with EGFR-mutant or double wild-type lesions. Clonality was highest in normal lung, while later-stage lesions appeared to have lower clonality but higher T cell density and diversity. The highest top T cell clone frequencies were observed in normal lung, and a progressive decrease in top T cell clone frequencies appeared to occur from AAH through AIS, MIA and invasive adenocarcinoma. The findings were based on association rather than direct causation, and larger cohorts with long-term follow-up and longitudinal biopsies were deemed needed. Because all patients came from Japan and China, whether the findings apply to Western populations was uncertain.

TCR beta CDR3 regions were sequenced from DNA using the immunoSEQ hsTCRbeta Kit. The paper's data handling went like this. TCR sequencing data were analysed with the ImmunoSEQ Analyzer. T cell clonality was defined as 1 minus Pielou's evenness computed on productive rearrangements. T cell diversity was measured with the inverse Simpson index on productive templates. T cell density was TCR beta template counts normalized to usable DNA, estimated by amplifying and sequencing housekeeping genes. Two-sided Kruskal-Wallis tests were used to compare TCR metrics across histologic stages. Drawn from immuneACCESS, this table holds only the in-frame rearrangements with V and J called that TCRdb kept. Clones are partly lost; checked studies trace under half to an unresolved V gene and leave the rest unexplained. The DNA was the basis for D and trimming; V, J and clone size are from that table. In all, the sample holds approximately 7,300 clones, and nearly 75% of those were seen once. 8.5% of the sample is taken by the ten largest.

As to this clone: Its antigen has not been determined. No quality values exist for individual bases; no much larger clone is one base distant.

The patients had resection in Japan or China between the mid-2010s and the late 2010s. Histologic diagnosis of each case was confirmed independently by two lung cancer pathologists on H&E slides. To enrich premalignant or tumor cells for nucleic acid extraction, macro-dissection was performed after pathologic assessment. FFPE tissue was used for DNA isolation with the AllPrep DNA/RNA FFPE Kit. V lost 0 bases and J lost 6 bases; the stretch between them is 9 bases long. The CDR3 goes from the cysteine to the phenylalanine over 13 residues. CDR3 DNA only is kept here, 39 bases in frame from base 1. CDR1 and CDR2 were assigned from the germline V gene as SGHTA and FQGNSA.

The chain is assembled from TRBV7-2 and TRBJ2-7; the D gene cannot be resolved reliably. The sequencing sample was made of FFPE atypical adenomatous hyperplasia tissue from the lung. Reading the label with the study, this specimen's cell subset or site is: atypical adenomatous hyperplasia (AAH), lung preneoplasia. This clonotype was sampled from a donor older than 65 with lung adenocarcinoma. Some clones in this sample may be carry-over from other donors' samples. The CDR3 amino acid sequence is: CASSLALIPEQYF. The sequence in DNA is TGTGCCAGCAGCTTAGCGCTCATCCCCGAGCAGTACTTC.